The TCR beta chain described here comes from a study of T-cell reconstitution after alpha-beta-depleted transplantation in children. Unique molecular identifiers were used in preparing the TCRbeta library. Using its own MiXCR run on the PCR reads, TCRdb lists one record per CDR3 protein. Of 190,000 or so distinct CDR3 sequences listed, over 5.5% are singletons. This clonotype was detected many times. The CDR3 length is 16 residues. Germline trimming cut 4 bases from V and 7 bases from J; bases unmatched to any gene: 5. CDR1 is SNHLY, CDR2 FYNNEI, per germline. The receptor comes from a human donor who donated a stem cell graft to a child with Wiskott-Aldrich syndrome. The input for sequencing was PBMCs from the stem cell graft donor, taken from the stem cell graft. The chain employs TRBV2 and TRBJ2-1; 15 positions match TRBD2. The CDR3 loop is CASSVAGLAGGNEQFF. The CDR3 DNA is TGTGCCAGCAGTGTGGCGGGACTAGCGGGGGGAAATGAGCAGTTCTTC.